This is a list of T cell receptor beta chains from one sample in a study of siplizumab effects on memory and regulatory T cells. These receptors have no identified antigens. Some clones are missing from TCRdb's copy, which holds only in-frame ones; the method was immunoSEQ multiplex PCR. The sample has roughly 5,300 clones; 45% to 50% are singletons. Sequencing was carried out using CFSE-low (dividing) CD8+ T cells sorted from an allogeneic mixed lymphocyte reaction. These receptors were obtained from a human donor in good health; the cells came from an allogeneic mixed lymphocyte reaction. Some clones in this sample may be carry-over from other donors' samples. The CDR3 runs from the conserved cysteine through the conserved F or W. A D gene is named only where the DNA matches it firmly.

>TRBV21-1|TRBJ2-1|NA
TGTGCCAGCAGCTGGGGTTTAGCTACACCCGACAATGAGCAGTTCTTC
CASSWGLATPDNEQFF